A selection of T cell receptor beta chains follows, all from one sample in a study of blood T cell repertoires in COVID-19. Produced via immunoSEQ multiplex PCR; TCRdb's table is partial and in-frame only. This sample carries about 100,000 clones, about 85% of them seen once, and the ten largest clones take about 13%. The sample comprised peripheral blood. Source of these receptors: a human donor in a cohort sampled during active COVID-19. Each CDR3 is given with its conserved first and last residue. Fields, in order: V gene, D gene, clone size, J gene, CDR3 DNA, CDR3 protein. A D gene is named only where the DNA matches it firmly. The size field is filled for only some rows; it gives once, few, many or a size class.

TRBV7-9,.,.,TRBJ1-4,TGTGCCAGCAGCTTAGCCCCCGCGCAGGCTAATGAAAAACTGTTTTTT,CASSLAPAQANEKLFF
TRBV18,TRBD2,once,TRBJ2-1,TGTGCCAGCTCACTATTTCCGGGACTAGAGGACAATGAGCAGTTCTTC,CASSLFPGLEDNEQFF
TRBV21-1,.,once,TRBJ2-3,TGTGCCAGCAGCAAAGTTATCGGGACTAGCGGGATTCTGCCCCTCCCAGATACGCAGTATTTT,CASSKVIGTSGILPLPDTQYF
TRBV6-5,.,once,TRBJ2-7,TGTGCCAGTAACAGGGAGTCCTACGAGCAGTACTTC,CASNRESYEQYF
TRBV7-2,TRBD2,.,TRBJ2-1,TGTGCCAGCAGCTTAAGCGGGGGGGCCTACAATGAGCAGTTCTTC,CASSLSGGAYNEQFF
TRBV5-1,.,.,TRBJ1-4,TGCGCCAGCAGCATGGCTAATACTAATGAAAAACTGTTTTTT,CASSMANTNEKLFF
TRBV9,.,.,TRBJ2-6,TGTGCCAGCAGCCTCCCGGCAGGGCCCAACTCTGGGGCCAACGTCCTGACTTTC,CASSLPAGPNSGANVLTF
TRBV4-1,.,.,TRBJ1-4,TGCGCCAGCAGCCCCTACTTCGCAGGGGATGAAAAACTGTTTTTT,CASSPYFAGDEKLFF
TRBV25-1,TRBD1,.,TRBJ1-5,TGTGCCAGCAAGGGACAGGGAAATCAGCCCCAGCATTTT,CASKGQGNQPQHF
TRBV6-1,.,.,TRBJ1-1,TGTGCCAGCAGTGAATTCGGCGGTGAAGCTTTCTTT,CASSEFGGEAFF
TRBV4-1,.,.,TRBJ2-2,TGCGCCAGCAAGGAGCAGGGTAAAACCGGGGAGCTGTTTTTT,CASKEQGKTGELFF
TRBV29-1,TRBD1,.,TRBJ1-1,TGCAGCGTTCGGGACAGCCTACTGAACACTGAAGCTTTCTTT,CSVRDSLLNTEAFF
TRBV7-8,.,.,TRBJ1-3,TGTGCCAGCAGCTCGCGGCAGGGTCTTTCTGGAAACACCATATATTTT,CASSSRQGLSGNTIYF
TRBV3-1/TRBV3-2,.,.,TRBJ2-5,TGTGCCAGCAGCCAAGAGAGAGCAGGGGAGCAAGAGACCCAGTACTTC,CASSQERAGEQETQYF
TRBV7-2,.,.,TRBJ1-6,TGTGCCAGCAGCTTACAGGGCCCCTTAACGATGGCCCTCCACTTT,CASSLQGPLTMALHF
TRBV5-1,.,.,TRBJ1-1,TGCGCCAGCGGGTTAAGGGACACATTAAACACTGAAGCTTTCTTT,CASGLRDTLNTEAFF